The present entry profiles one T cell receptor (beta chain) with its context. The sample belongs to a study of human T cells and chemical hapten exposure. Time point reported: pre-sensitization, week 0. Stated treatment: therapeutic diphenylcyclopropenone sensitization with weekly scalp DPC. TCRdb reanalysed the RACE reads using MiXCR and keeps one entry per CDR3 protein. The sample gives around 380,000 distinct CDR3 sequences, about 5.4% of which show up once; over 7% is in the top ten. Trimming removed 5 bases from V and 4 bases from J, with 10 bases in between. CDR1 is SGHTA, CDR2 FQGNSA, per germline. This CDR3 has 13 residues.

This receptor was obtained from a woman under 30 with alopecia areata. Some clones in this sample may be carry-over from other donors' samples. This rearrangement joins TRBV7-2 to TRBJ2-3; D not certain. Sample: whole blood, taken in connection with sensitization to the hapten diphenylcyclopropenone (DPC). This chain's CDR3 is CASSLTWPDTQYF. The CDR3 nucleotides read TGTGCCAGCAGCCTGACCTGGCCAGATACGCAGTATTTT.